The 16 T cell receptor beta chains listed next were all sequenced from one sample in a study of cytomegalovirus exposure and HLA in healthy donors. Sequencing used immunoSEQ multiplex PCR; TCRdb keeps in-frame clones, though not all of them. The sample consists of 200,000 or so clones, 75% to 90% of them appearing once. Material: PBMCs. These receptors originate from a woman under 30 in good health and CMV-seronegative.

The chain has TRBV2 and TRBJ2-7; D is possibly TRBD1 (6 bases). The V end was cut by 6 bases, the J end by 6 bases, with 12 bases between. The CDR3 is 12 amino acids. Germline lookup yields CDR1 SNHLY and CDR2 FYNNEI. CDR3 sequence reads: CASSEQGGEQYF. The CDR3 bases are TGTGCCAGCAGCGAACAGGGTGGCGAGCAGTACTTC.

The J gene is TRBJ1-2, the V gene TRBV11-1, with 7 bases matching TRBD1. The CDR3 is made up of 14 amino acids. V lost 5 bases to trimming and J lost 8 bases; unmatched junction nucleotides: 11. Looked up from germline, CDR1 is SGHAT and CDR2 is FQDESV (reference sequence). The CDR3 DNA reads as TGTGCCAGCAGCGGCGACAGGGTAGGCTCAGGCTACACCTTC. Amino acids: CASSGDRVGSGYTF.

As for this clone: This sample also contains other DNA sequences that code for the same CDR3. The chain couples TRBV2 to TRBJ1-2; no clear D gene. The germline V gene has CDR1 SNHLY and CDR2 FYNNEI. The V gene lost 4 bases and the J gene lost 2 bases, with 8 bases spanning the gap. The CDR3 is 13 amino acids. The CDR3 DNA reads TGTGCCAGCAGTGCAGACGGAAACTATGGCTACACCTTC. Its translation: CASSADGNYGYTF. Together with reference TRBV2 and TRBJ1-2, the CDR3 gives the full variable domain: EPEVTQTPSHQVTQMGQEVILRCVPISNHLYFYWYRQILGQKVEFLVSFYNNEISEKSEIFDDQFSVERPDGSNFTLKIRSTKLEDSAMYFCASSADGNYGYTFGSGTRLTVV.

The gene calls are TRBV19 and TRBJ1-5; 10 positions match TRBD1. V lost 10 bases to trimming and J lost 3 bases; unmatched junction nucleotides: 6. In germline, CDR1 is LNHDA, CDR2 SQIVND (reference sequence). This CDR3 is built from 14 residues. In nucleotides, the CDR3 is TGTGCCACCAAACGACAGGGGGCCAATCAGCCCCAGCATTTT. This sequence encodes CATKRQGANQPQHF. Based on the CDR3 plus reference TRBV19 and TRBJ1-5, the full variable domain is DGGITQSPKYLFRKEGQNVTLSCEQNLNHDAMYWYRQDPGQGLRLIYYSQIVNDFQKGDIAEGYSVSREKKESFPLTVTSAQKNPTAFYLCATKRQGANQPQHFGDGTRLSIL.

This clone has a single count. This CDR3 is also generated by other DNA sequences in the sample. The chain combines TRBV27 with TRBJ1-2, with TRBD1 as a possible D gene (6 bases). V was shortened by 5 bases and J by 5 bases, with 12 bases between the two germline ends. From germline, CDR1 is MNHEY and CDR2 SMNVEV (reference sequence). There are 13 residues in the CDR3. CDR3 region: CASSLIQGYGYTF. The CDR3 coding sequence is TGTGCCAGCAGTCTAATACAGGGATATGGCTACACCTTC.

This clone appeared once. The chain couples TRBV7-9 to TRBJ2-1; TRBD1 might be the D (6 bases). The CDR3 covers 15 residues. Trimming pared 6 bases from V and 1 base from J, leaving 13 bases between. The germline V gene has CDR1 SEHNR and CDR2 FQNEAQ (reference sequence). The CDR3 sequence: CASRPGQGSYNEQFF. In DNA form, the CDR3 reads TGTGCCAGCAGGCCCGGGCAGGGGTCCTACAATGAGCAGTTCTTC.

This clone has a single count. This rearrangement joins TRBV28 to TRBJ1-1, with a tentative D call TRBD1 (5 bases). Trimming removed 7 bases from V and 4 bases from J, with 16 bases in between. The CDR3 covers 14 residues. Per germline, CDR1 MDHEN and CDR2 SYDVKM. The CDR3 region has the DNA TGTGCCAGCACATTAGGCAGGGTCCCCACTGAAGCTTTCTTT. Encoded protein: CASTLGRVPTEAFF. The complete variable domain, with remaining parts taken from reference TRBV28 and TRBJ1-1, reads DVKVTQSSRYLVKRTGEKVFLECVQDMDHENMFWYRQDPGLGLRLIYFSYDVKMKEKGDIPEGYSVSREKKERFSLILESASTNQTSMYLCASTLGRVPTEAFFGQGTRLTVV.

The rearrangement links TRBV2 to TRBJ2-2; possibly TRBD1 for D (6 bases). The V end lost 7 bases, the J end lost 4 bases, and 13 bases lay between the germline ends. Germline CDR1 reads SNHLY; CDR2 reads FYNNEI. CDR3 length: 14 amino acids. CDR3 coding DNA: TGTGCCAGCACTTGGGACACCTTCACCGGGGAGCTGTTTTTT. This encodes CASTWDTFTGELFF.

V gene TRBV18 combines with J gene TRBJ2-1; 7 nucleotides line up with TRBD2. CDR1 and CDR2 from the germline V gene are KGHSH and LQKENI. Trimming took 6 bases from V and 9 from J; bases not matched to a gene: 8. CDR3 length: 13 residues. The CDR3 DNA reads TGTGCCAGCTCTTCGAACTGGGGGGGTGAGCAGTTCTTC. Its protein is CASSSNWGGEQFF.

The rearrangement joins TRBV27 to TRBJ2-1; 8 bases map to TRBD2. The germline gives CDR1 MNHEY, CDR2 SMNVEV (reference sequence). V lost 5 bases to trimming and J lost 3 bases; unmatched junction nucleotides: 3. The CDR3 extends over 14 amino acids. CDR3 in DNA: TGTGCCAGCAGTCCGGGACTAGGCTACAATGAGCAGTTCTTC. It yields the protein CASSPGLGYNEQFF.

This chain uses TRBV28 with TRBJ1-5; D call uncertain. From germline, CDR1 is MDHEN and CDR2 SYDVKM. The CDR3 covers 14 residues. Trimming stripped 3 bases from V and 2 bases from J, with 8 bases between. CDR3 sequence (DNA): TGTGCCAGCAGTTTCTTGGGTGGCAATCAGCCCCAGCATTTT. Translating it yields CASSFLGGNQPQHF.

The genes are TRBV4-1 and TRBJ1-5; TRBD1 matches 10 bases. Looked up from germline, CDR1 is MGHRA and CDR2 is YSYEKL. V lost 9 bases, J lost 3 bases, and 17 bases stayed unmatched. This CDR3 has 18 residues. CDR3 protein: CASTPGQGFPRSNQPQHF. DNA of the CDR3: TGCGCCAGTACTCCGGGACAGGGGTTTCCCCGTTCCAATCAGCCCCAGCATTTT.

The chain is built from TRBV6-1 and TRBJ1-5, with unresolved D. Deletions cut 4 bases from V and 9 bases from J, with 10 bases between. Germline lookup yields CDR1 MNHNS and CDR2 SASEGT. The CDR3 sequence is 12 residues long. In nucleotides, the CDR3 is TGTGCCAGCAGTGGGACCGCATGGCCCCAGCATTTT. It codes for CASSGTAWPQHF.

V is TRBV19 and J is TRBJ2-5, with TRBD2 matching over 9 bases. The germline V gene has CDR1 LNHDA and CDR2 SQIVND (reference sequence). This CDR3 is built from 15 residues. V lost 4 bases to trimming and J lost 5 bases; unmatched junction nucleotides: 8. CDR3 region: CASSSGRAEPETQYF. CDR3 bases: TGTGCCAGTAGTAGCGGGAGGGCTGAGCCGGAGACCCAGTACTTC. Full variable domain (remainder filled in from reference TRBV19 and TRBJ2-5): DGGITQSPKYLFRKEGQNVTLSCEQNLNHDAMYWYRQDPGQGLRLIYYSQIVNDFQKGDIAEGYSVSREKKESFPLTVTSAQKNPTAFYLCASSSGRAEPETQYFGPGTRLLVL.

This clone was detected only a few times. The V and J genes are TRBV27 and TRBJ1-5; no clear D. Trimming pared 2 bases from V and 1 base from J, leaving 6 bases between. Germline-derived CDR1 and CDR2 are MNHEY and SMNVEV (reference sequence). CDR3 size: 14 residues. CDR3 loop: CASSLRQSNQPQHF. Here the CDR3 DNA reads TGTGCCAGCAGTTTACGTCAGAGCAATCAGCCCCAGCATTTT.

The gene calls are TRBV29-1 and TRBJ2-2, with TRBD2 matching over 8 bases. J lost 7 bases, V lost 5 bases, and 9 bases had no gene match. The CDR3 is 14 residues long. In germline, CDR1 is SQVTM, CDR2 ANQGSEA. CDR3 bases: TGCAGCGTTCTAGCGGGCTTCGGTCGCGGGGAGCTGTTTTTT. Protein product: CSVLAGFGRGELFF.